The T cell receptor (beta chain) described here comes from a study of blood T cell repertoires in COVID-19. Overall study context: T cells, B-cell-depleted T cells, or PBMCs provided the cDNA or gDNA that served as material.

Original processing notes: Amplification with reference gene primers provided the estimates of nucleated cell counts. The protocol was immunoSEQ multiplex PCR, while the TCRdb copy is restricted to in-frame clones and leaves out a portion. That table gives V, J and clone size, and the DNA gave D and trimming. This table holds approximately 150,000 clones, 84% found once. The CDR3 is 13 amino acids. In germline, CDR1 is LGHNA, CDR2 YNFKEQ. Between the trimmed V and J ends, which lost 1 base and 7 bases, there was a span of 10 bases. The chain couples TRBV4-2 to TRBJ1-2; D ambiguous. Source material: peripheral blood. The clonotype originates from a man aged 65 to 79 with acute or convalescent COVID-19. CDR3 DNA sequence: TGTGCCAGCAGCCAAGTTTCCAACGGTGGCTACACCTTC. Translated, it gives CASSQVSNGGYTF.